The present entry profiles one T cell receptor beta chain with its context. The antigen it binds to is not known. Qualities for individual bases were not recorded, and no much larger clone is one base off. These data come from a study of shared clonotypes between healthy human individuals (dated by TCRdb to 2020 to 2021). Regarding the research as a whole: Three men and two women, aged 18 to 49 years, made up the cohort. For each donor, CD4 naive and CD4 memory were each given three plates, CD8 naive was given two plates, and CD8 memory was given one plate. To estimate repertoire size and how much clonotypes are shared between individuals, the study performed deep sequencing of blood TCR repertoires from five healthy adults. To increase sequencing depth and limit assay-specific biases, TCR repertoire library preparation and sequencing were carried out by different laboratories using diverse techniques. Leukapheresis yielded between about 0.85 and 9 billion PBMCs per donor. The investigation overall reported the following: Because the study included only a small number of donors, the genetic and exposure-history diversity represented was limited. Higher generation probabilities were observed for clonotypes shared by all four sorted-subset donors than for non-shared clonotypes. When several donors were compared, the shared fraction of clonotypes was about 5.5% for naive CD4, more than 3% for naive CD8, about 2.4% for memory CD4, and around 0.4% for memory CD8. Sampling was limited to blood, and TCR repertoires in tissue likely differ from TCR repertoires in blood. Naive subsets generally had larger estimated clonotype richness than memory subsets did. Based on pairwise subsampling, the degree of clonotype sharing among donors was expected to be affected by sequencing depth. Rarefaction of sorted-subset datasets indicated incomplete sequencing despite the large sequencing depth.

The donors were healthy, HIV-negative adults with no recently reported acute infections or vaccinations. All donors were Caucasian adults living in Nashville, Tennessee, USA. CD4+ T cells were enriched by magnetic negative selection; naive cells were then positively selected on CD45RA, and the negative fraction formed the memory subset. Blood was collected by leukapheresis, and PBMCs were isolated by Ficoll-Histopaque density gradient centrifugation and then cryopreserved in liquid nitrogen vapor phase. Analytical flow cytometry was used to check the purity and quantity of every magnetically sorted T cell population. Each sorted fraction had its genomic DNA isolated and then quantified by UV absorbance on a Nanodrop 2000c. CDR1 and CDR2 are drawn from the germline V gene: SGHAT, FQNNGV. From the cysteine through the phenylalanine, the CDR3 covers 17 amino acids. This entry keeps only the CDR3 DNA: 51 bases, framed from base 1. Trimming leaves V shorter by 7 bases and J shorter by 0 bases, with the junction holding 11 bases beyond the gene matches.

Using the deep immunoSEQ assay, multiplex PCR amplified TCR CDR3 regions from genomic DNA. Extracted genomic DNA from each cell subset was spread evenly across all wells of several immunoSEQ 96-well plates, with each plate serving as a replicate. For sorted subsets, roughly 200 ng of genomic DNA, equivalent to 30,000 or so T cell genomes, went into each replicate PCR. Purified libraries were measured with a Qubit 3.0 fluorometer, size-checked on a Bioanalyzer 2100, and measured again with the KAPA Library Quantification kit. Every immunoSEQ 96-well plate was sequenced on a dedicated single-read 150-cycle Illumina NextSeq 550 flow cell. The published analysis was carried out like this. Because the immunoSEQ output included only junctional sequences and no quality scores, the filtering could not be the same as the filtering used for full-length reads. Sequences were annotated with PyIR, a Python wrapper for IgBLAST v1.9, and V/J genes and CDR3 were assigned using IMGT germline references. Reads with weak V/J assignments (E-value above 1e-6), missing CDR3, stop codons, out-of-frame junctions, or ambiguous translated residues were removed. V3J clonotypes were defined by identical inferred V gene, J gene, and CDR3 amino acid sequence. The percentage overlap between two repertoires was calculated by dividing the number of shared unique clonotypes by the size of the smaller repertoire. Richness of each repertoire was evaluated using RTK rarefaction, the Chao1 estimator, and Recon v2.1 estimates of unobserved clonotypes. Generation probabilities were computed with OLGA for all TCRbeta clonotypes obtained by the gDNA method from several donors. TCRdb holds this immuneACCESS table with in-frame rearrangements only. Some clones are missing; in checked studies, unresolved V genes explain under half, and the rest has no known cause. V, J and clone size were drawn from that table, and D and trimming were deduced from the DNA. This sample gives around 2,000,000 clones in total; 85% to 95% of them show up just once. Of the sample, 0.13% falls within the top ten clones.

The sample comprised naive CD4+ T cells sorted from blood. Explained via the paper, the cell subset or site label denotes: CD45RA+ positively selected. The receptor was isolated from a man between 18 and 29 years old in good health. The V and J genes are TRBV11-2 and TRBJ2-1, with 8 bases in between that match TRBD2. The base sequence is TGTGCCAGCAACCCCCGGCTAGCGGGCAACTCCTACAATGAGCAGTTCTTC. It codes for CASNPRLAGNSYNEQFF.